These T cell receptor beta chains were read from a single sample in a study of glioma-infiltrating T cells after dendritic cell vaccination. Here immunoSEQ multiplex PCR was the method, and the copy in TCRdb shows in-frame clones only, minus some. The repertoire holds roughly 100,000 clones, with 85% to 90% as singletons. The sample consisted of blood, taken after dendritic cell vaccination. All receptors come from a human donor with glioblastoma. Each CDR3 is given with its conserved first and last residue. The D gene is left open where the match is weak. Clone size, where shown, is once, few, many, or a class for clones that have expanded.

>.|.|TRBJ2-1|TRBV19|14
CASSPPRGDNEQFF
TGTGCCAGTAGTCCGCCCCGGGGAGACAATGAGCAGTTCTTC
>few|.|TRBJ2-7|TRBV2|14
CASRRTDISYEQYF
TGTGCCAGCAGACGGACAGATATCTCCTACGAGCAGTACTTC
>once|.|TRBJ1-3|TRBV29-1|12
CSVILGGNTIYF
TGCAGCGTTATACTTGGTGGAAACACCATATATTTT
>.|TRBD1|TRBJ2-6|TRBV9|18
CASSSPQGAHSGANVLTF
TGTGCCAGCAGCTCTCCTCAGGGGGCCCACTCTGGGGCCAACGTCCTGACTTTC
>.|TRBD2|TRBJ2-5|TRBV9|15
CASSVASSGIETQYF
TGTGCCAGCAGCGTAGCCTCTAGCGGGATAGAGACCCAGTACTTC
>.|TRBD1|TRBJ1-3|TRBV5-4|19
CASSSRDRGLSNSGNTIYF
TGTGCCAGCAGCTCCCGGGACAGGGGGCTTTCCAACTCTGGAAACACCATATATTTT
>once|TRBD1|TRBJ1-5|TRBV7-9|14
CASSSDRADQPQHF
TGTGCCAGCAGTTCTGACAGGGCGGATCAGCCCCAGCATTTT
>once|TRBD1|TRBJ2-3|TRBV6-5|14
CASRPGQGIDTQYF
TGTGCCAGCAGGCCGGGACAGGGGATAGATACGCAGTATTTT
>.|TRBD2|TRBJ2-7|TRBV6-5|15
CASRPRTSPTYEQYF
TGTGCCAGCAGACCAAGGACTAGCCCCACCTACGAGCAGTACTTC
>.|.|TRBJ2-2|TRBV7-2|13
CASSPTTIGELFF
TGTGCCAGCAGTCCGACTACTATCGGGGAGCTGTTTTTT
>.|TRBD2|TRBJ2-1|TRBV19|16
CASSPRLAGALDEQFF
TGTGCCAGTAGTCCCCGACTAGCGGGAGCCCTCGATGAGCAGTTCTTC
>.|TRBD1|TRBJ2-7|TRBV30|16
CAWSRDRVSPTYEQYF
TGTGCCTGGAGTCGGGACAGGGTCTCACCAACCTACGAGCAGTACTTC
>once|.|TRBJ1-2|TRBV19|12
CASSKDSYGYTF
TGTGCCAGTAGTAAGGACAGTTATGGCTACACCTTC
>.|.|TRBJ2-6|TRBV30|16
CAWRKYGSSGANVLTF
TGTGCCTGGAGAAAATATGGCAGCTCTGGGGCCAACGTCCTGACTTTC
>.|.|TRBJ1-2|TRBV5-1|14
CASNPGQGNYGYTF
TGCGCCAGCAACCCGGGTCAGGGAAACTATGGCTACACCTTC
>.|.|TRBJ2-5|TRBV30|14
CAWSVPTAEKTQYF
TGTGCCTGGTCGGTTCCTACTGCCGAGAAGACCCAGTACTTC
>.|.|TRBJ1-1|TRBV27|14
CASHQGVSNTEAFF
TGTGCCAGCCACCAAGGGGTTTCGAACACTGAAGCTTTCTTT
>.|.|TRBJ2-2|TRBV10-2|15
CASRIRLGDTGELFF
TGCGCCAGCAGAATAAGACTAGGCGACACCGGGGAGCTGTTTTTT
>.|.|TRBJ1-1|TRBV7-2|14
CASKIPGLYTEAFF
TGTGCCAGCAAAATCCCAGGGTTGTACACTGAAGCTTTCTTT
>once|.|TRBJ2-7|TRBV7-3|14
CASSATSDSYEQYF
TGTGCCAGCAGCGCGACATCAGATAGCTACGAGCAGTACTTC
>.|TRBD1|TRBJ2-7|TRBV25-1|14
CASSKTGLTYEQYF
TGTGCCAGCAGCAAGACAGGGCTGACCTACGAGCAGTACTTC
>.|.|TRBJ1-4|TRBV30|14
CAWSEGRGNEKLFF
TGTGCCTGGAGTGAGGGCAGGGGAAATGAAAAACTGTTTTTT
>.|TRBD2|TRBJ2-7|TRBV7-2|16
CASRLLGGLAGYEQYF
TGTGCCAGCAGATTACTAGGGGGTCTAGCGGGCTACGAGCAGTACTTC
>few|.|TRBJ2-3|TRBV5-4|12
CASSLSSDTQYF
TGTGCCAGCAGCTTGTCTTCAGATACGCAGTATTTT
>.|.|TRBJ1-2|TRBV11-2|12
CASSFGEHGYTF
TGTGCCAGCAGCTTTGGGGAGCATGGCTACACCTTC
>.|.|TRBJ1-4|TRBV6-1|15
CASRLSTGRNEKLFF
TGTGCCAGCAGATTATCGACAGGTCGAAATGAAAAACTGTTTTTT
>.|TRBD1|TRBJ1-5|TRBV27|16
CASSPDRGQSNQPQHF
TGTGCCAGCAGTCCTGACAGGGGGCAGAGCAATCAGCCCCAGCATTTT
>.|TRBD1|TRBJ1-4|TRBV19|14
CASSMGQAKEKLFF
TGTGCCAGTAGTATGGGACAGGCGAAGGAAAAACTGTTTTTT
>.|.|TRBJ1-4|TRBV27|15
CASSSQAGPNEKLFF
TGTGCCAGCAGTTCGCAGGCAGGCCCTAATGAAAAACTGTTTTTT
>.|.|TRBJ1-2|TRBV7-9|14
CASSLTGDTYGYTF
TGTGCCAGCAGCTTAACAGGAGACACCTATGGCTACACCTTC
>.|.|TRBJ2-7|TRBV6-1|12
CASSQAGIEQYF
TGTGCCAGCAGTCAGGCAGGGATCGAGCAGTACTTC
>.|.|TRBJ1-3|TRBV6-1|12
CASSFIGDTIYF
TGTGCCAGCAGTTTTATAGGGGACACCATATATTTT
>.|TRBD1|TRBJ2-7|TRBV6-6|13
CASSRTGNHEQYF
TGTGCCAGCAGTCGGACAGGGAACCACGAGCAGTACTTC
>.|.|TRBJ2-4|TRBV5-6|15
CASQGIEGAKNIQYF
TGTGCCAGCCAGGGGATAGAAGGGGCCAAAAACATTCAGTACTTC
>.|.|TRBJ1-4|TRBV30|17
CAWSPPFSGLGNEKLFF
TGTGCCTGGAGCCCGCCCTTCTCAGGGCTCGGAAATGAAAAACTGTTTTTT
>.|.|TRBJ2-1|TRBV27|15
CASTLSGGSQYEQFF
TGTGCCAGCACCCTGTCGGGGGGCTCTCAGTATGAGCAGTTCTTC
>.|.|TRBJ1-2|TRBV11-2|13
CASSLSGGSGYTF
TGTGCCAGCAGCTTGTCGGGGGGGTCTGGCTACACCTTC
>.|.|TRBJ1-1|TRBV19|13
CASSIPREGWPFF
TGTGCCAGTAGTATACCCAGGGAGGGTTGGCCTTTCTTT
>.|.|TRBJ2-3|TRBV2|14
CASSPGKLTDTQYF
TGTGCCAGCAGTCCCGGGAAGCTTACAGATACGCAGTATTTT
>.|.|TRBJ1-5|TRBV19|13
CASSADRNQPQHF
TGTGCCAGTAGTGCGGACAGAAATCAGCCCCAGCATTTT
>.|TRBD2|TRBJ2-5|TRBV5-1|16
CASSRGSGGAEETQYF
TGCGCCAGCAGCCGAGGTAGCGGGGGGGCCGAGGAGACCCAGTACTTC
>.|TRBD1|TRBJ1-6|TRBV30|14
CAWTKDRVVSPLHF
TGTGCCTGGACCAAGGACAGGGTCGTATCACCCCTCCACTTT
>.|TRBD1|TRBJ2-2|TRBV25-1|16
CASSDPGQGDTGELFF
TGTGCCAGCAGTGATCCGGGACAGGGGGACACCGGGGAGCTGTTTTTT
>.|TRBD2|TRBJ2-7|TRBV4-1|17
CASSQVLAGDSSYEQYF
TGCGCCAGCAGCCAAGTATTAGCGGGGGATAGCTCCTACGAGCAGTACTTC
>.|.|TRBJ1-6|TRBV6-1|13
CAIPTGDNSPLHF
TGTGCCATCCCGACAGGAGATAATTCACCCCTCCACTTT
>.|.|TRBJ1-2|TRBV27|15
CASSPRRQGQDGYTF
TGTGCCAGCAGTCCCAGGCGTCAGGGGCAAGATGGCTACACCTTC
>.|TRBD1|TRBJ2-5|TRBV27|13
CASGTGGSETQYF
TGTGCCAGCGGGACAGGGGGTTCAGAGACCCAGTACTTC